This entry features one TCR beta chain sequence. Both 60 Vbeta primers and 13 Jbeta primers went into the PCR. The protocol was immunoSEQ multiplex PCR, while the TCRdb copy is restricted to in-frame clones and leaves out a portion. In the table there are around 120,000 clones, approximately 70% of which are singletons. This sample was taken from a study of cytomegalovirus exposure and HLA in healthy donors. Germline lookup yields CDR1 SGDLS and CDR2 YYNGEE. The CDR3 extends over 14 amino acids. J gave up 0 bases and V 7 bases, and 5 bases lay outside the gene matches. The sequencing sample was made of PBMCs. The clonotype was recovered from a man aged 40-50 years in good health and CMV-seropositive. This chain joins TRBV9 and TRBJ2-3; TRBD2 matches 7 bases. CDR3 sequence reads: CASGLDRSTDTQYF. CDR3 DNA: TGTGCCAGCGGACTAGATCGAAGCACAGATACGCAGTATTTT.